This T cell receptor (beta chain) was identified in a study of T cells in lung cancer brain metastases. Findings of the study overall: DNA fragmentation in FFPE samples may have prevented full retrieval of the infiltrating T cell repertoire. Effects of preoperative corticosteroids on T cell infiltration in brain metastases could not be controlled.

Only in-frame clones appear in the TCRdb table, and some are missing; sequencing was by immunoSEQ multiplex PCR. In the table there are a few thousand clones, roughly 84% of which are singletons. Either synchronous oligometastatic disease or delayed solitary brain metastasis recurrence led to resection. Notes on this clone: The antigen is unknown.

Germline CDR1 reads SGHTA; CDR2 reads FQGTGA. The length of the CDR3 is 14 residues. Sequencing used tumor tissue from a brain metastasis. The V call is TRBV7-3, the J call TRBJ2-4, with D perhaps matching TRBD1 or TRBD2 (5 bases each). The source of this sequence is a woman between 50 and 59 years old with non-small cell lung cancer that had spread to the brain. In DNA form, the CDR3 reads TGTGGGCCAGCGGACATGTCGACCAAAAACATTCAGTACTTC. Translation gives CGPADMSTKNIQYF.